The clone carrying this T cell receptor (beta chain) was detected ten times or more. Its target is not known. The data are from a study of early T cells in non-severe SARS-CoV-2 infection. Study in general: Chains were unpaired, as sequencing was done on bulk RNA from unsorted whole blood. Study-wide results and caveats: Matches to VDJdb favored anti-spike CD8 responses and missed private and CD4 specificities.

Unique molecular identifiers (one per individual cDNA molecule) were attached. Using its own MiXCR run on the 5' RACE reads, TCRdb lists one record per CDR3 protein. The table shows some 63,000 distinct CDR3 sequences, with roughly 13% occurring only once. There are 13 residues in the CDR3. Looked up from germline, CDR1 is SGHRS and CDR2 is YFSETQ. Deletions cut 0 bases from V and 2 bases from J, with 6 bases between. This TCR derives from an adult who was a healthcare worker with PCR-confirmed SARS-CoV-2 infection or an uninfected control (not recorded which). Specimen: whole blood. The chain uses TRBV5-1 and TRBJ2-7; D gene uncertain. The CDR3 DNA sequence: TGCGCCAGCAGCTTGGAAGGCGCCTACGAGCAGTACTTC. This sequence encodes CASSLEGAYEQYF.